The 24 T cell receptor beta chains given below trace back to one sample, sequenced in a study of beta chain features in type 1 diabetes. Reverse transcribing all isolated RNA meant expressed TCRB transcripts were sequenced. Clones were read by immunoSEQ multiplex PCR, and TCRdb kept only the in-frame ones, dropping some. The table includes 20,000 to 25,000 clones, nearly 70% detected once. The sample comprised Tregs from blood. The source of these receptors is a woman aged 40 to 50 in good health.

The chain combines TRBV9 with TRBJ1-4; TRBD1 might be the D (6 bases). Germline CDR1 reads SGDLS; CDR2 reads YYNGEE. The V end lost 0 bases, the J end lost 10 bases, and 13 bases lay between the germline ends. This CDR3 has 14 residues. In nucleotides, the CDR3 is TGTGCCAGCAGCGTAGGGGCAGGGGAAGGAAAACTGTTTTTT. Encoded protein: CASSVGAGEGKLFF.

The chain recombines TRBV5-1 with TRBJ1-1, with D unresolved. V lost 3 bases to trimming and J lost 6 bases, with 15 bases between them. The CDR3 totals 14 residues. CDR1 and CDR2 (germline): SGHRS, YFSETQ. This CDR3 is CASSSIGGNAEAFF. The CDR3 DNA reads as TGCGCCAGCAGCTCCATAGGCGGTAACGCTGAAGCTTTCTTT.

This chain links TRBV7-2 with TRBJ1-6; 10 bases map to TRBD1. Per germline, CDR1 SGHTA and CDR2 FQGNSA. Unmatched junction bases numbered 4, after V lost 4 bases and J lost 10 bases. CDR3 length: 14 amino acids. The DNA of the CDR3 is TGTGCCAGCAGCTCCGGGACAGGGGTCTCACCCCTCCACTTT. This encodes CASSSGTGVSPLHF.

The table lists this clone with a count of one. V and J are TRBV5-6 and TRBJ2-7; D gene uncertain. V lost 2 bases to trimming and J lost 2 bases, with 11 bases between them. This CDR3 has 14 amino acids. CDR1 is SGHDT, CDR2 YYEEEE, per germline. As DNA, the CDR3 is TGTGCCAGCAGCTTCGGAGTCAACCCCTACGAGCAGTACTTC. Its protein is CASSFGVNPYEQYF.

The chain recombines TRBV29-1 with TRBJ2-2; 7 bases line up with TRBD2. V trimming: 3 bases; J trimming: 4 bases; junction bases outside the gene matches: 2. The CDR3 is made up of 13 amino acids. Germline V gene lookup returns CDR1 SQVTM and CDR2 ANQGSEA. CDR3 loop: CSVDGGFTGELFF. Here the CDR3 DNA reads TGCAGCGTTGACGGGGGGTTCACCGGGGAGCTGTTTTTT.

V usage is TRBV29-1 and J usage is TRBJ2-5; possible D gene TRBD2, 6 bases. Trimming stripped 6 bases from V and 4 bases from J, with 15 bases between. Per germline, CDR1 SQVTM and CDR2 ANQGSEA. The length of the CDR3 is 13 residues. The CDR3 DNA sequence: TGCAGCGTCGCCCGAGGAGGGTCAGAGACCCAGTACTTC. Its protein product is CSVARGGSETQYF.

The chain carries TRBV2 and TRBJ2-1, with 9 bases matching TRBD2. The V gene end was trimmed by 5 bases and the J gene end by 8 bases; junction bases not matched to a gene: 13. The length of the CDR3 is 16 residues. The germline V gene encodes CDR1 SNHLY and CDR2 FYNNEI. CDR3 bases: TGTGCCAGCAGTCTGTCACTAGCGGGCCCAGCCTATGAGCAGTTCTTC. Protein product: CASSLSLAGPAYEQFF.

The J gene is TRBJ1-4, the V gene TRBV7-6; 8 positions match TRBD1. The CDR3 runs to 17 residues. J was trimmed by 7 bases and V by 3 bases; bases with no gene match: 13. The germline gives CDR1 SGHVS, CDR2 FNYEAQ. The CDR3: CASSLGVTDRAGEKLFF. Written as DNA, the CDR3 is TGTGCCAGCAGCTTGGGCGTAACGGACAGGGCGGGTGAAAAACTGTTTTTT.

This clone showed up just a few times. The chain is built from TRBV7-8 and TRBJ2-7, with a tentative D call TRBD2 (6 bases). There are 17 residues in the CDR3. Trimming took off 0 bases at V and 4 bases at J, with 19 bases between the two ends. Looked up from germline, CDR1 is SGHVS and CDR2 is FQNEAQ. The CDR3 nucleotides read TGTGCCAGCAGCTTAGCGGGAGGTGTGCGCAGCCAGTACGAGCAGTACTTC. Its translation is CASSLAGGVRSQYEQYF.

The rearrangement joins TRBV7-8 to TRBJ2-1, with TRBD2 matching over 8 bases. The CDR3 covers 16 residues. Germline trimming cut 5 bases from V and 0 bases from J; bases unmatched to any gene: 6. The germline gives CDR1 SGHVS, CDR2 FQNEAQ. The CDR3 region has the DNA TGTGCCAGCAGCCCTCGGGGGGGGCGCTCCTACAATGAGCAGTTCTTC. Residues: CASSPRGGRSYNEQFF.

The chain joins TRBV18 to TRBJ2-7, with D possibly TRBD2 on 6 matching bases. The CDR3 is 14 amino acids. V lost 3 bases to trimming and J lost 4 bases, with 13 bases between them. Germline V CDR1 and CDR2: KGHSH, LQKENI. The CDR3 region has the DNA TGTGCCAGCTCACCGCAACTAGCTACATACGAGCAGTACTTC. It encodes CASSPQLATYEQYF.

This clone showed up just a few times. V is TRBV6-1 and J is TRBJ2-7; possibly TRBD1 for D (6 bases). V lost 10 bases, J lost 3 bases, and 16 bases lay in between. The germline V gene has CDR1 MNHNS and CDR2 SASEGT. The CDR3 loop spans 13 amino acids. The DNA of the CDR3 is TGTGCCACCACCCGGGACACTAGCTACGAGCAGTACTTC. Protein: CATTRDTSYEQYF.

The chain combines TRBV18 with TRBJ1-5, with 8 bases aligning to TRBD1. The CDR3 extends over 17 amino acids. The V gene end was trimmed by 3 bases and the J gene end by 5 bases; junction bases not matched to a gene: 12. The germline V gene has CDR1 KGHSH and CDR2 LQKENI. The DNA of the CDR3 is TGTGCCAGCTCACCGACCTCTCCAGGGGGCGCGGATCAGCCCCAGCATTTT. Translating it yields CASSPTSPGGADQPQHF.

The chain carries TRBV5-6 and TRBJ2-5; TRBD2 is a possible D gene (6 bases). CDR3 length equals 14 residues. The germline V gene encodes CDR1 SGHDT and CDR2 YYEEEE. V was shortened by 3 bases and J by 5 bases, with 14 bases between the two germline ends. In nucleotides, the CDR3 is TGTGCCAGCAGCTCCGGTGGAGGGAGGGAGACCCAGTACTTC. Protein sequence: CASSSGGGRETQYF.

The CDR3 bases are TGCAGCGTTGGGGTGATTTCTCTCCTAGCCGGTACGCAGTATTTT. Translated, it gives CSVGVISLLAGTQYF. V and J are TRBV29-1 and TRBJ2-3; D might be TRBD2 (5 bases). V lost 4 bases to trimming and J lost 8 bases, with 22 bases between them. Germline V gene lookup returns CDR1 SQVTM and CDR2 ANQGSEA. The CDR3 has 15 residues.

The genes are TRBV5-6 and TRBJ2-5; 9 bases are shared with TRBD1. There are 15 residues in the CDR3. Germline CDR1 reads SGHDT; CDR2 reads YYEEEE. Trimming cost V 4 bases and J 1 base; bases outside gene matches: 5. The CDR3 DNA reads TGTGCCAGCAGCCCGGACAGGGGAATCCAAGAGACCCAGTACTTC. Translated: CASSPDRGIQETQYF.

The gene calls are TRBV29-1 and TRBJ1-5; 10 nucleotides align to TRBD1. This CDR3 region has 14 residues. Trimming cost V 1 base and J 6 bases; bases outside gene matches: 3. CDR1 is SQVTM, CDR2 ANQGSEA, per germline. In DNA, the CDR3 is TGCAGCGTTGAAGGACAGGGGGCAGGTCAGCCCCAGCATTTT. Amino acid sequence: CSVEGQGAGQPQHF.

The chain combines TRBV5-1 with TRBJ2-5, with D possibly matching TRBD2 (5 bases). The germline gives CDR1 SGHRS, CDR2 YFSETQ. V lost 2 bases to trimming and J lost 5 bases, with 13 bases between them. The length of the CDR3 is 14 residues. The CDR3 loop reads CASSLLGREETQYF. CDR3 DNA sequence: TGCGCCAGCAGCTTACTAGGACGAGAGGAGACCCAGTACTTC.

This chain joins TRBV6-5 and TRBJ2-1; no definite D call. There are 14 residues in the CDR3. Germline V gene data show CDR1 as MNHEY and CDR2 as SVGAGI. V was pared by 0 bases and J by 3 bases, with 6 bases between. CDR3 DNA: TGTGCCAGCAGTTACTCTCGCGTCTACAATGAGCAGTTCTTC. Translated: CASSYSRVYNEQFF.

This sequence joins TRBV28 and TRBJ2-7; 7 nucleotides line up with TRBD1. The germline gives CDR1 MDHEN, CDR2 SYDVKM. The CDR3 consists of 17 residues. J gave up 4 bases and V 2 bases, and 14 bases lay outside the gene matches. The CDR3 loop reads CASSLVGGGQIPYEQYF. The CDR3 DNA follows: TGTGCCAGCAGTTTAGTAGGGGGCGGACAAATCCCATACGAGCAGTACTTC.

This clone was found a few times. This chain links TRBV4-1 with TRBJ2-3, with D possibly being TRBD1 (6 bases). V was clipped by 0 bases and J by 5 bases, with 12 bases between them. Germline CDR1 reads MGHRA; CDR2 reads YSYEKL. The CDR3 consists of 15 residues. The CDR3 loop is CASSQDGQPLDTQYF. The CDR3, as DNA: TGCGCCAGCAGCCAAGACGGACAGCCCTTAGATACGCAGTATTTT.

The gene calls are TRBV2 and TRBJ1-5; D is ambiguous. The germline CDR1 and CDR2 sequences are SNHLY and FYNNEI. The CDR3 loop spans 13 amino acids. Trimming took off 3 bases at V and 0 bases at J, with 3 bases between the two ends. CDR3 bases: TGTGCCAGCAGTGATAATAGCAATCAGCCCCAGCATTTT. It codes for CASSDNSNQPQHF.

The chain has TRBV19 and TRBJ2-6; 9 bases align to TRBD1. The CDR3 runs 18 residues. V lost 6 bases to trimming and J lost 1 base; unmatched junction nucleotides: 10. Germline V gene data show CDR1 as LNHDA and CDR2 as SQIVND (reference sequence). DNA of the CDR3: TGTGCCAGTAGGGGCCGGGGACAGGGAGGATCTGGGGCCAACGTCCTGACTTTC. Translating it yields CASRGRGQGGSGANVLTF. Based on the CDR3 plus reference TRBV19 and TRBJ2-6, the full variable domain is DGGITQSPKYLFRKEGQNVTLSCEQNLNHDAMYWYRQDPGQGLRLIYYSQIVNDFQKGDIAEGYSVSREKKESFPLTVTSAQKNPTAFYLCASRGRGQGGSGANVLTFGAGSRLTVL.

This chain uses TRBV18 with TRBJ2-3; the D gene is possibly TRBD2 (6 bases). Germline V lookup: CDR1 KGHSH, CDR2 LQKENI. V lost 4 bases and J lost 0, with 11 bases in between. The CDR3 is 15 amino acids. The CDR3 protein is CASSRSGDSTDTQYF. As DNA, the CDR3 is TGTGCCAGCTCACGATCGGGGGACAGCACAGATACGCAGTATTTT.